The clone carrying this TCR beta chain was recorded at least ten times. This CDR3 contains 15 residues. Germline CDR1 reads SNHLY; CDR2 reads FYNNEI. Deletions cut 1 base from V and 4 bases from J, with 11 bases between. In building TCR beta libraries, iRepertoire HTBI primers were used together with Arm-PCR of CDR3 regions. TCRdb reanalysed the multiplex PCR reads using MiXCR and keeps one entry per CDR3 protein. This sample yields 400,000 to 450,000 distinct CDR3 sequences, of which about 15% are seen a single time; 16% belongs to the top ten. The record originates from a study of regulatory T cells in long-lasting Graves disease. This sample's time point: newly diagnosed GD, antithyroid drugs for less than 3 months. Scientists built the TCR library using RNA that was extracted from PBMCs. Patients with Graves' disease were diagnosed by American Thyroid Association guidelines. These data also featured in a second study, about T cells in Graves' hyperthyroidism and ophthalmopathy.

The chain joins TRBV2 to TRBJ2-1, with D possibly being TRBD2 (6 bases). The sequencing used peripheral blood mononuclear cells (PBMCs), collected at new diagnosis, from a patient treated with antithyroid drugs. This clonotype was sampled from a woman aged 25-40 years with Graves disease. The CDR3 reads CASSEGGGGYNEQFF. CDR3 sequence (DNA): TGTGCCAGCAGTGAAGGAGGTGGAGGGTACAATGAGCAGTTCTTC.